This T cell receptor beta chain was recovered during a study of T cell repertoires in aging, cancer and after chemotherapy. Findings of the study overall: The repertoire data cannot show anything about immunological memory following chemotherapy.

TCR beta rearrangements were amplified from peripheral blood genomic DNA. Regarding this clonotype: Its antigen is still unknown. A much larger clone lies a single base off, so this may be a read error.

A mixed TRB-A/B primer pool amplified rearranged TRB by multiplex touch-down PCR. TCRdb reprocessed the multiplex PCR reads via MiXCR and lists one record per CDR3 protein. The table has some 3,500 distinct CDR3 sequences, around 24% seen once. This CDR3 region has 14 residues. CDR1 and CDR2 (germline): DFQATT, SNEGSKA (reference sequence). V was trimmed by 6 bases and J by 2 bases, leaving 14 bases between them. The specimen was blood. The TCR sequence derives from a human donor with a blood cancer. This chain connects TRBV20-1 to TRBJ2-1; D may be TRBD2 (6 bases). CDR3 sequence: CSAAHSGPYNEQFF. Here the CDR3 DNA reads TGCAGTGCCGCCCATAGCGGACCCTACAATGAGCAGTTCTTC.